This is a list of T cell receptor beta chains from one sample in a study of blood T cell repertoires in COVID-19. Method: immunoSEQ multiplex PCR; TCRdb's copy keeps in-frame clones and lacks some. Of fewer than 200,000 clones listed, approximately 78% are singletons. Material for sequencing was PBMCs or T cells enriched from blood (not recorded which). These receptors came from a woman aged 50 to 65 who had recovered from COVID-19. Both conserved end residues are part of each CDR3. D genes are given only for firm matches. Rows give clone size only sometimes, using once, few, many, or a class for an expanded clone.

j_call cdr3_length d_call clone_size v_call cdr3_nt cdr3_aa
TRBJ1-5 12 . . TRBV28 TGTGCCAGCAGTTTAAGGCGGGAGCCCCAGCATTTT CASSLRREPQHF
TRBJ2-5 18 TRBD1 . TRBV27 TGTGCCAGCAGTCGGGACAGGGGTGTAGGATATTCGGGAGAGACCCAGTACTTC CASSRDRGVGYSGETQYF
TRBJ2-1 14 . . TRBV5-1 TGCGCCAGCAGCTTGGGGGACACATACAATGAGCAGTTCTTC CASSLGDTYNEQFF
TRBJ2-1 14 TRBD1 . TRBV18 TGTGCCAGCTCACCTGGACAGGGAACCAATGAGCAGTTCTTC CASSPGQGTNEQFF
TRBJ1-1 12 . . TRBV7-9 TGTGCCAGCAGCCCAGTAGCGGGTGAAGCTTTCTTT CASSPVAGEAFF
TRBJ1-1 11 . . TRBV29-1 TGCAGCACCCCGAACAGCACTGAAGCTTTCTTT CSTPNSTEAFF
TRBJ1-3 16 . once TRBV30 TGTGCCTGGAGTGTAGGTGGGGCGAGATCTGGAAACACCATATATTTT CAWSVGGARSGNTIYF
TRBJ2-3 17 . few TRBV28 TGTGCCAGCAGCCCCCTTAGAGAGGCAGGAGGTACAGATACGCAGTATTTT CASSPLREAGGTDTQYF
TRBJ2-7 13 . . TRBV30 TGTGCCTGGAGCTTTTGGGGGGCCTACGAGCAGTACTTC CAWSFWGAYEQYF
TRBJ1-4 17 TRBD1 . TRBV4-3 TGCGCCAGCAGCCAGGGACAGGCCGGTGCAACTAATGAAAAACTGTTTTTT CASSQGQAGATNEKLFF
TRBJ1-6 16 TRBD1 . TRBV28 TGTGCCAGCGGTAGTCCCGGGACAGGGTCCCTCGCACCCCTCCACTTT CASGSPGTGSLAPLHF
TRBJ2-1 15 TRBD2 . TRBV5-8 TGTGCCAGCAGCCGAGCTAGCGGGGGCTACAATGAGCAGTTCTTC CASSRASGGYNEQFF
TRBJ2-1 15 TRBD1 . TRBV5-8 TGTGCCAGCACAGTGACCGGGACAGGTTACAATGAGCAGTTCTTC CASTVTGTGYNEQFF
TRBJ1-5 16 TRBD1 once TRBV18 TGTGCCAGCTCACCATCGACAGGGTCCAGCAATCAGCCCCAGCATTTT CASSPSTGSSNQPQHF
TRBJ2-5 16 TRBD2 . TRBV27 TGTGCCAGCAGGCCTGTACTAGCGGGAGCTGGTGAGACCCAGTACTTC CASRPVLAGAGETQYF
TRBJ2-2 14 . . TRBV5-4 TGTGCCAGCAGCCCCGGAGTCGGAGCCGGGGAGCTGTTTTTT CASSPGVGAGELFF
TRBJ1-5 15 . . TRBV28 TGTGCCAGCAGTTTAATACAGGGAAGAGGCCAGCCCCAGCATTTT CASSLIQGRGQPQHF
TRBJ1-3 16 TRBD1 once TRBV19 TGTGCCAGTACTGTGCCGGGACAGCTCTCTGGAAACACCATATATTTT CASTVPGQLSGNTIYF
TRBJ2-7 16 TRBD2 once TRBV4-1 TGCGCCAGCAGCCCATTCCTGACTAGCGGTTCCTACGAGCAGTACTTC CASSPFLTSGSYEQYF
TRBJ2-1 15 TRBD2 . TRBV4-2 TGTGCCAGCAGCCAAGACCTAGCGGGAGACAATGAGCAGTTCTTC CASSQDLAGDNEQFF
TRBJ2-1 15 TRBD2 . TRBV14 TGTGCCAGCAGCTCCGGACTAGCGGCCTCCAGTGAGCAGTTCTTC CASSSGLAASSEQFF
TRBJ1-2 13 TRBD1 . TRBV30 TGTGCCTGTTGGGCAGGGGGGAACTATGGCTACACCTTC CACWAGGNYGYTF
TRBJ2-2 16 TRBD2 . TRBV4-2 TGTGCCAGCAGCCCAGTCGCGCTAGCGGACACCGGGGAGCTGTTTTTT CASSPVALADTGELFF
TRBJ2-3 13 . . TRBV19 TGTGCCAGTACCCCGGAAGGGGTAGATACGCAGTATTTT CASTPEGVDTQYF
TRBJ1-2 13 . few TRBV5-1 TGCGCCAGCAGCCAGGACAGTAACTATGGCTACACCTTC CASSQDSNYGYTF
TRBJ1-4 13 TRBD1 . TRBV12-3/TRBV12-4 TGTGCCAGCAACCTGGGGGACAGGGGAAAACTGTTTTTT CASNLGDRGKLFF
TRBJ2-7 21 TRBD2 few TRBV14 TGTGCCAGCAGCCAAGTCTGGGGGGGAAGGGGCAACCCGAAAGGAACGTACGAGCAGTACTTC CASSQVWGGRGNPKGTYEQYF
TRBJ1-4 14 . . TRBV5-1 TGCGCCAGCAGCCCCGCAGGGTTTCGTGAAAAACTGTTTTTT CASSPAGFREKLFF
TRBJ1-2 15 . . TRBV6-5 TGTGCCAGCAGTTCCACGACAGCTACTAACTATGGCTACACCTTC CASSSTTATNYGYTF
TRBJ1-1 13 . . TRBV12-3/TRBV12-4 TGTGCCAGCAGCCACACGAGGGCCACTGAAGCTTTCTTT CASSHTRATEAFF
TRBJ2-3 14 . . TRBV2 TGTGCCAGCAGTGATTTTCAGGGTCAAGATACGCAGTATTTT CASSDFQGQDTQYF
TRBJ2-1 15 . . TRBV7-2 TGTGCCAGCTACCCCTGGGGGGAACCGAGGAATGAGCAGTTCTTC CASYPWGEPRNEQFF
TRBJ1-5 13 . . TRBV19 TGTGCCAGTAGTATTTCCCGGGATCAGCCCCAGCATTTT CASSISRDQPQHF
TRBJ1-5 17 . . TRBV6-1 TGTGCCAGCAGTGTGTCCAGGACATGGCTTATCAATCAGCCCCAGCATTTT CASSVSRTWLINQPQHF
TRBJ2-1 15 . few TRBV9 TGTGCCAGCAGCGTAGGCAGCGGGTACTACAATGAGCAGTTCTTC CASSVGSGYYNEQFF
TRBJ1-1 15 . . TRBV19 TGTGCCAGTAGCCGACCGGGACACGGAAACACTGAAGCTTTCTTT CASSRPGHGNTEAFF
TRBJ2-5 15 . . TRBV7-8 TGTGCCAGCAGCTTCGCGTGGGGGGGGCGAGAGACCCAGTACTTC CASSFAWGGRETQYF
TRBJ2-7 14 TRBD2 . TRBV5-8 TGTGCCAGCAGCCCGGGGGGGGCGTACTACGAGCAGTACTTC CASSPGGAYYEQYF
TRBJ1-2 14 TRBD1 few TRBV3-1/TRBV3-2 TGTGCCAGCAGCCCGGGACAGGGGGGAAGTGGCTACACCTTC CASSPGQGGSGYTF
TRBJ1-4 15 . once TRBV5-6 TGTGCCAGCAGCTTGTTGAGTTCAGGGACTAGTAAACTGTTTTTT CASSLLSSGTSKLFF